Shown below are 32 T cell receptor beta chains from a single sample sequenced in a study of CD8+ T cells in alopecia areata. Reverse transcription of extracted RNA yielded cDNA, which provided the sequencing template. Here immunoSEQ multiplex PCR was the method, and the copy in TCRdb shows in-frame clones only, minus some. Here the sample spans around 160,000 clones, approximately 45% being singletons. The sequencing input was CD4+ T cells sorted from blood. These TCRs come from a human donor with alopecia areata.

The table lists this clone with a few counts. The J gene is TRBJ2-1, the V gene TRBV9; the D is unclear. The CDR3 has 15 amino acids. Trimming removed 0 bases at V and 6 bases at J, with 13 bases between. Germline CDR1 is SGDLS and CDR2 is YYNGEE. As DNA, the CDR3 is TGTGCCAGCAGCGTAGACCCCGGTCGGAGCAATGAGCAGTTCTTC. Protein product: CASSVDPGRSNEQFF. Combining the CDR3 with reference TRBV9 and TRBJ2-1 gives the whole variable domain DSGVTQTPKHLITATGQRVTLRCSPRSGDLSVYWYQQSLDQGLQFLIQYYNGEERAKGNILERFSAQQFPDLHSELNLSSLELGDSALYFCASSVDPGRSNEQFFGPGTRLTVL.

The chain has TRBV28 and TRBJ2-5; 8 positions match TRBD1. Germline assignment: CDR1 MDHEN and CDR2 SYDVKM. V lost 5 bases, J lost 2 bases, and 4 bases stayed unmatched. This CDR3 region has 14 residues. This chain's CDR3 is CASSRDRRQETQYF. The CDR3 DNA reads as TGTGCCAGCAGTCGGGACAGGAGACAAGAGACCCAGTACTTC.

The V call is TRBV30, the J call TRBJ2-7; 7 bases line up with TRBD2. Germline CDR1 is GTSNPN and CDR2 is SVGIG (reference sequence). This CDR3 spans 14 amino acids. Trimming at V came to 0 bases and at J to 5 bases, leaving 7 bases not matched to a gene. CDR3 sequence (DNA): TGTGCCTGGAGTGTACTAGGCGGGAGCCACGAGCAGTACTTC. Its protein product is CAWSVLGGSHEQYF. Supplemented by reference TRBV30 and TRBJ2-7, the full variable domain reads SQTIHQWPATLVQPVGSPLSLECTVEGTSNPNLYWYRQAAGRGLQLLFYSVGIGQISSEVPQNLSASRPQDRQFILSSKKLLLSDSGFYLCAWSVLGGSHEQYFGPGTRLTVT.

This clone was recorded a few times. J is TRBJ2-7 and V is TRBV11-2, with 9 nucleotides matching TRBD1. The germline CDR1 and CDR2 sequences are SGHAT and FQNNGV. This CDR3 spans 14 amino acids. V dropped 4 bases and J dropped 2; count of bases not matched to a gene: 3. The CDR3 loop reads CASSYGTGTYEQYF. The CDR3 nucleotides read TGTGCCAGCAGCTACGGGACAGGGACCTACGAGCAGTACTTC.

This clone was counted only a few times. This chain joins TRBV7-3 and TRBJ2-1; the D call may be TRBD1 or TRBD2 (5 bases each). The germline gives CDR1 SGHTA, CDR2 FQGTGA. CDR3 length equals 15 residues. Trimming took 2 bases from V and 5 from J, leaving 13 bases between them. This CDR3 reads CASSLEGRMDNEQFF. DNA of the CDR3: TGTGCCAGCAGCTTAGAGGGGCGGATGGACAATGAGCAGTTCTTC.

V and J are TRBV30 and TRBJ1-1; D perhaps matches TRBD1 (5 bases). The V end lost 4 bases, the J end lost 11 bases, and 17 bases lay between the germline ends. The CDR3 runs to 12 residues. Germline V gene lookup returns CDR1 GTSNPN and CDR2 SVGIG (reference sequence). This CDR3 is CAWIIPGGRAFF. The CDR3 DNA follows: TGTGCCTGGATTATCCCCGGGGGGAGGGCTTTCTTT.

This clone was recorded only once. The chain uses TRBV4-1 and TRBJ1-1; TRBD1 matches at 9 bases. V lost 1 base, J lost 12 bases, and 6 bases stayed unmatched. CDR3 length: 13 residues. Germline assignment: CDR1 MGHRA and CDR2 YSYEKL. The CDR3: CASSQVGDRETFF. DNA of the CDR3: TGCGCCAGCAGCCAAGTAGGGGACAGGGAAACTTTCTTT.

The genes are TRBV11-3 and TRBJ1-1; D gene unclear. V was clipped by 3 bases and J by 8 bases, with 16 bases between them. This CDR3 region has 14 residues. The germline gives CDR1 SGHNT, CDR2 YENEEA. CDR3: CASSFPGVAYEAFF. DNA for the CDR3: TGTGCCAGCAGCTTCCCCGGCGTAGCATACGAAGCTTTCTTT.

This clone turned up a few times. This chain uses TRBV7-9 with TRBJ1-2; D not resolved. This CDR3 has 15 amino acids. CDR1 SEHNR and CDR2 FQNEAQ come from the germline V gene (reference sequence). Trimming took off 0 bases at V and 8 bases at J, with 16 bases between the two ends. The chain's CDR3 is CASSLAEAGSRGYTF. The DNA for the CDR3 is TGTGCCAGCAGCTTAGCGGAGGCAGGCTCGAGGGGCTACACCTTC. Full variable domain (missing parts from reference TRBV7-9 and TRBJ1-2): DTGVSQNPRHKITKRGQNVTFRCDPISEHNRLYWYRQTLGQGPEFLTYFQNEAQLEKSRLLSDRFSAERPKGSFSTLEIQRTEQGDSAMYLCASSLAEAGSRGYTFGSGTRLTVV.

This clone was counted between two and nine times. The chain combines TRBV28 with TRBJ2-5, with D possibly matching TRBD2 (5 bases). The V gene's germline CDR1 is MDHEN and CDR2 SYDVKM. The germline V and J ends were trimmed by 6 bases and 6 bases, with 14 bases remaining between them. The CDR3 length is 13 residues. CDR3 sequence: CASSVLELKTQYF. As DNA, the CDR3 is TGTGCCAGCAGCGTACTAGAGTTAAAGACCCAGTACTTC.

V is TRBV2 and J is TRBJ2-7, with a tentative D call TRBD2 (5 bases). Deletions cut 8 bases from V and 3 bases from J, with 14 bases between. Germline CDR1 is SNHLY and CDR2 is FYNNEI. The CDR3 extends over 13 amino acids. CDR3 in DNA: TGTGCCAGCCATACTAGTAGAATCTACGAGCAGTACTTC. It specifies CASHTSRIYEQYF.

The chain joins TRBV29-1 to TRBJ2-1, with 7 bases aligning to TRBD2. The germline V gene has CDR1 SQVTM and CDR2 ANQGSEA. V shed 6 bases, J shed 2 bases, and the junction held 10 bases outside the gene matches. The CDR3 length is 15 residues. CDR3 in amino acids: CSVARTSDPYNEQFF. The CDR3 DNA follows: TGCAGCGTGGCCAGGACTAGTGACCCCTACAATGAGCAGTTCTTC.

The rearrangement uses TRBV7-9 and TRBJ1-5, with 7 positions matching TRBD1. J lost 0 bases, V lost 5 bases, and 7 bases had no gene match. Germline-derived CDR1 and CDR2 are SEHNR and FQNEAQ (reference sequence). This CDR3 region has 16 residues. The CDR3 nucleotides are TGTGCCAGCAGCGCCACAGGGGAAGGTAGCAATCAGCCCCAGCATTTT. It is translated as CASSATGEGSNQPQHF.

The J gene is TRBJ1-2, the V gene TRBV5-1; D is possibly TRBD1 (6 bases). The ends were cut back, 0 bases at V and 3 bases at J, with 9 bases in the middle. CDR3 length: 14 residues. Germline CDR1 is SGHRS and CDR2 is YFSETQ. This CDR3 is CASSLADSDYGYTF. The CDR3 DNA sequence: TGCGCCAGCAGCTTGGCGGACAGTGACTATGGCTACACCTTC.

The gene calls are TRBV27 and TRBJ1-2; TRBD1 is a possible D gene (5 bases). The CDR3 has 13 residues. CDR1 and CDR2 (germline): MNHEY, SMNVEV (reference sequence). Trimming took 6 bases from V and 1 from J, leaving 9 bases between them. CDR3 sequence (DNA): TGTGCCAGCAGCTGGGACGGTAACTATGGCTACACCTTC. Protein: CASSWDGNYGYTF.

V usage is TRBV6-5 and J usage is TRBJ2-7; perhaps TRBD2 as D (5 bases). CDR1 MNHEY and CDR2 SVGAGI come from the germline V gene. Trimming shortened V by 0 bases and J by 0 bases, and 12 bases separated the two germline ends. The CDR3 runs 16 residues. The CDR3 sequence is CASSYSRGPLSYEQYF. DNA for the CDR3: TGTGCCAGCAGTTACTCACGCGGGCCCCTCTCCTACGAGCAGTACTTC.

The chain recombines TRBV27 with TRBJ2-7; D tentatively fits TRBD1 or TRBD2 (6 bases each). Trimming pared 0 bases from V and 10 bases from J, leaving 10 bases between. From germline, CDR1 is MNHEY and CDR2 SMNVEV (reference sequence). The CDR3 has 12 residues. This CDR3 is CASSLSGGEQYF. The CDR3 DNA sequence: TGTGCCAGCAGTTTATCGGGGGGCGAACAGTACTTC.

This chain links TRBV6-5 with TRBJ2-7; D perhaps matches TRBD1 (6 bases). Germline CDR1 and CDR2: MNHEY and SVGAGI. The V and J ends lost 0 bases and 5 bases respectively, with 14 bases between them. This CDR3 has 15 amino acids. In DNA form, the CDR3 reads TGTGCCAGCAGTTACTCAACCATAGGGACACACGAGCAGTACTTC. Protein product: CASSYSTIGTHEQYF.

CDR3 sequence: CASSKLANQETQYF. In DNA form, the CDR3 reads TGTGCCAGTTCTAAACTAGCGAACCAAGAGACCCAGTACTTC. V usage is TRBV25-1 and J usage is TRBJ2-5; 7 nucleotides agree with TRBD2. V was pared by 9 bases and J by 0 bases, with 7 bases of the junction left unmatched. The germline gives CDR1 MGHDK, CDR2 SYGVNS. The CDR3 has 14 residues.

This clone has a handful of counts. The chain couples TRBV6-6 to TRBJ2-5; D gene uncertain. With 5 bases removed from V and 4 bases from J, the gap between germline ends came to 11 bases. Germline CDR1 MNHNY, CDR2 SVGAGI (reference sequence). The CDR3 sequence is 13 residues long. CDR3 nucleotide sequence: TGTGCCAGCAGTCGGTACCCGGTAGAGACCCAGTACTTC. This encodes CASSRYPVETQYF.

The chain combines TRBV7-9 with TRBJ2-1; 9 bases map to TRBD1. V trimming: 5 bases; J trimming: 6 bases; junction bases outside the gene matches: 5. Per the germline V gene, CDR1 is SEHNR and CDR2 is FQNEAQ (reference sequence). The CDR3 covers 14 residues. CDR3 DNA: TGTGCCAGCAGCCGGGACAGGGCCCGCAATGAGCAGTTCTTC. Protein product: CASSRDRARNEQFF.

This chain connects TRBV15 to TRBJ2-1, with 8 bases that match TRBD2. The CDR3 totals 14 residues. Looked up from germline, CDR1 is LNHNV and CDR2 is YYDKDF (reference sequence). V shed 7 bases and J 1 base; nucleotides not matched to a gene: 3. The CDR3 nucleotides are TGTGCCACCACGGGACTAGGGTCCTACAATGAGCAGTTCTTC. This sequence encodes CATTGLGSYNEQFF.

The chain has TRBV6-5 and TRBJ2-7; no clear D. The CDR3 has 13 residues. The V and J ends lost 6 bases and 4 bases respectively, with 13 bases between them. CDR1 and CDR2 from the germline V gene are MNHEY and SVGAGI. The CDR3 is CASRSTGLYEQYF. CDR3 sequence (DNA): TGTGCCAGCAGGAGTACTGGGCTTTACGAGCAGTACTTC.

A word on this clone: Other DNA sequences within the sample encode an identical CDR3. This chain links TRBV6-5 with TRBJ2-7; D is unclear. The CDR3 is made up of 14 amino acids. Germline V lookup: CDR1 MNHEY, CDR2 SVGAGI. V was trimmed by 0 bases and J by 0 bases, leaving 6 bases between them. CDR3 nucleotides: TGTGCCAGCAGTTACTCCCTCAGCTCCTACGAGCAGTACTTC. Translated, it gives CASSYSLSSYEQYF.

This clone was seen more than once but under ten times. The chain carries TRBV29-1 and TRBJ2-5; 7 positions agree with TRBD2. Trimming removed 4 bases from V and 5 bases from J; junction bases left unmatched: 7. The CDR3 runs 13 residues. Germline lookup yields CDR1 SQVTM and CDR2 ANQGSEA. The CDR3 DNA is TGCAGCGTTGCGGCGGGAGTTGTCGAGACCCAGTACTTC. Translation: CSVAAGVVETQYF. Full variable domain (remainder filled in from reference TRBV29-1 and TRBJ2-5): SAVISQKPSRDICQRGTSLTIQCQVDSQVTMMFWYRQQPGQSLTLIATANQGSEATYESGFVIDKFPISRPNLTFSTLTVSNMSPEDSSIYLCSVAAGVVETQYFGPGTRLLVL.

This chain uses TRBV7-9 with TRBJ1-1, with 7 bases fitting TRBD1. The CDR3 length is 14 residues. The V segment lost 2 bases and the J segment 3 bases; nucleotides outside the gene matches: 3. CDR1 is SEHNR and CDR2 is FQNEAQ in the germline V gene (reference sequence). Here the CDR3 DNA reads TGTGCCAGCAGCTTACAGGGGGTGGACACTGAAGCTTTCTTT. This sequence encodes CASSLQGVDTEAFF.

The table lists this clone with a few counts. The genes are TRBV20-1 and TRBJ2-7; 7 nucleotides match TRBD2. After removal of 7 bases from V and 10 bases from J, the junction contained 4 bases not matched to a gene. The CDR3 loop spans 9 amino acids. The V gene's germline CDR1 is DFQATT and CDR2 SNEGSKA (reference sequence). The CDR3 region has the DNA TGCAGTGTAGGGAGGGGACAGTACTTC. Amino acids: CSVGRGQYF.

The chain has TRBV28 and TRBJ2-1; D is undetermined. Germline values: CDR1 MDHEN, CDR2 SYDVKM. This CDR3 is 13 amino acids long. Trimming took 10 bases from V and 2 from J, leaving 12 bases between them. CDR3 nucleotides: TGTGCCACCGAAGGAGCTGCCTACAATGAGCAGTTCTTC. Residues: CATEGAAYNEQFF.

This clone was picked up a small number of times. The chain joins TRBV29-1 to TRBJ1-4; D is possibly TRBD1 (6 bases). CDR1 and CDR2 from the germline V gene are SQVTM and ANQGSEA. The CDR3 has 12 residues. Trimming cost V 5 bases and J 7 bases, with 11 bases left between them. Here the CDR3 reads CSVTRGSEKLFF. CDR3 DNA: TGCAGCGTTACCAGGGGAAGTGAAAAACTGTTTTTT.

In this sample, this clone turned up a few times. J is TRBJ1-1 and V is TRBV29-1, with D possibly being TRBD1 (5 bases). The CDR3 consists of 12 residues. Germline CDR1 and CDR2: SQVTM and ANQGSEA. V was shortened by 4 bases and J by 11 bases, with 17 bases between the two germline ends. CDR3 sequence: CSVVRGNTKAFF. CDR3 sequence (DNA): TGCAGCGTTGTCCGGGGGAACACTAAGGCTTTCTTT. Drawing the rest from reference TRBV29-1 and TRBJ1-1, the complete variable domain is SAVISQKPSRDICQRGTSLTIQCQVDSQVTMMFWYRQQPGQSLTLIATANQGSEATYESGFVIDKFPISRPNLTFSTLTVSNMSPEDSSIYLCSVVRGNTKAFFGQGTRLTVV.

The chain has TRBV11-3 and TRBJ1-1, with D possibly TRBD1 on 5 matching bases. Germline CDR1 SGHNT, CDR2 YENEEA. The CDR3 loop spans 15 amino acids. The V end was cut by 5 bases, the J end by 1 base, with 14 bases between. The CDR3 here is CASSARGRGNTEAFF. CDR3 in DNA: TGTGCCAGCAGCGCACGGGGAAGGGGGAACACTGAAGCTTTCTTT.

The CDR3 spells CASSLEALGRQGYTF. The CDR3 nucleotides read TGTGCCAGCAGCTTAGAGGCTTTGGGCCGCCAAGGCTACACCTTC. The chain couples TRBV7-2 to TRBJ1-2; no definite D call. The V and J ends lost 1 base and 8 bases respectively, with 17 bases between them. The CDR3 is made up of 15 amino acids. The germline gives CDR1 SGHTA, CDR2 FQGNSA.